The TCR beta chain under discussion was sequenced for a study of long-term antiretroviral therapy in people with HIV. Study conclusions and caveats: Comparison with controls showed narrower CDR3 length ranges in HIV repertoires. Diversity remained lower than transplant donor controls, even though it increased after ART.

V was shortened by 4 bases and J by 2 bases, with 20 bases between the two germline ends. Germline V CDR1 and CDR2: SGHRS, YFSETQ. CDR3 length: 17 residues. About this clone itself: The antigen is not known.

One or more pre-ART and two or more post-ART PBMC samples were available from each donor. It was version v3.0 of the immunoSEQ assay that was run at survey level. Sequencing aimed at roughly 40,000-55,000 T-cell genomes per sample. Repertoires were generated with immunoSEQ multiplex PCR, while TCRdb's copy carries only in-frame clones and drops some. The data show 30,000 or so clones, about nine tenths seen once. This sequence originates from a man in his forties or fifties with HIV. The sequencing used unsorted PBMCs, collected about 5 years before starting antiretroviral therapy. The genes are TRBV5-1 and TRBJ2-3; D might be TRBD1 or TRBD2, each matching 5 bases. CDR3 in DNA: TGCGCCAGCAGCCGGGGACCATCGAGTAACATCACAGATACGCAGTATTTT. Residues: CASSRGPSSNITDTQYF. Drawing the rest from reference TRBV5-1 and TRBJ2-3, the complete variable domain is KAGVTQTPRYLIKTRGQQVTLSCSPISGHRSVSWYQQTPGQGLQFLFEYFSETQRNKGNFPGRFSGRQFSNSRSEMNVSTLELGDSALYLCASSRGPSSNITDTQYFGPGTRLTVL.